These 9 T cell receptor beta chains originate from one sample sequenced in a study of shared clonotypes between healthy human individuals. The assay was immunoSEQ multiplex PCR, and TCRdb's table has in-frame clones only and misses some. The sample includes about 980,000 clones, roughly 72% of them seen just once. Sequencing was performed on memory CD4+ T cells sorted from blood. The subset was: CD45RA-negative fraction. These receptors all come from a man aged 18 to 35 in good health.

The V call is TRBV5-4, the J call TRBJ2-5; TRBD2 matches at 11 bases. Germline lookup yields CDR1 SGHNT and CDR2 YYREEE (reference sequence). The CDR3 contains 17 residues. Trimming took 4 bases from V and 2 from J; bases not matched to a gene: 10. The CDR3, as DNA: TGTGCCAGCAGCATGAACCCTAGCGGGGGGACTCAAGAGACCCAGTACTTC. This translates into CASSMNPSGGTQETQYF.

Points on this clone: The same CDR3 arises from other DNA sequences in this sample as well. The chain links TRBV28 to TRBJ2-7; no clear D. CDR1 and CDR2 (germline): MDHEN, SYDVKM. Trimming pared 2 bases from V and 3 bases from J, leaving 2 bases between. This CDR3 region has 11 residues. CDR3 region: CASSLVYEQYF. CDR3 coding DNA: TGTGCCAGCAGTTTAGTCTACGAGCAGTACTTC. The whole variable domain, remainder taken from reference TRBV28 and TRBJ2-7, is DVKVTQSSRYLVKRTGEKVFLECVQDMDHENMFWYRQDPGLGLRLIYFSYDVKMKEKGDIPEGYSVSREKKERFSLILESASTNQTSMYLCASSLVYEQYFGPGTRLTVT.

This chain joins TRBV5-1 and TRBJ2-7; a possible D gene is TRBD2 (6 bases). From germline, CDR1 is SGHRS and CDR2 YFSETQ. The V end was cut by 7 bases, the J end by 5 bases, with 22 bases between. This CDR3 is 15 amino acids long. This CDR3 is CASSPTHGGGNEQYF. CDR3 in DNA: TGCGCCAGCTCCCCGACCCACGGAGGAGGGAACGAGCAGTACTTC.

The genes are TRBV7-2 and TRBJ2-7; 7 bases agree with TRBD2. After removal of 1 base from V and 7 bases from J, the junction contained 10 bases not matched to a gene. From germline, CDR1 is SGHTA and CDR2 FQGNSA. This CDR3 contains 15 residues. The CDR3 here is CASSLGGRGVREQYF. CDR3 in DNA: TGTGCCAGCAGCTTAGGAGGTCGGGGGGTAAGGGAGCAGTACTTC. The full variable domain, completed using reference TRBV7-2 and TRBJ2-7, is GAGVSQSPSNKVTEKGKDVELRCDPISGHTALYWYRQSLGQGLEFLIYFQGNSAPDKSGLPSDRFSAERTGGSVSTLTIQRTQQEDSAVYLCASSLGGRGVREQYFGPGTRLTVT.

As DNA, the CDR3 is TGTGCCAGCAGCCGGACAGGGGGCGGGTACGAGCAGTACTTC. Its protein is CASSRTGGGYEQYF. The rearrangement links TRBV6-5 to TRBJ2-7; TRBD1 agrees at 11 bases. The V gene end was trimmed by 6 bases and the J gene end by 4 bases; junction bases not matched to a gene: 5. The CDR3 consists of 14 residues. From germline, CDR1 is MNHEY and CDR2 SVGAGI.

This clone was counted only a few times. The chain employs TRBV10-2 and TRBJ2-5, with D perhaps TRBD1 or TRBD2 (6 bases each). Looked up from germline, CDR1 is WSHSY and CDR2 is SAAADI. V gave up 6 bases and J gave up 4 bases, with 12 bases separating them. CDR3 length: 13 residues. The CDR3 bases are TGCGCCAGCAGAATAGGAGGGGGAGAGACCCAGTACTTC. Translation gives CASRIGGGETQYF.

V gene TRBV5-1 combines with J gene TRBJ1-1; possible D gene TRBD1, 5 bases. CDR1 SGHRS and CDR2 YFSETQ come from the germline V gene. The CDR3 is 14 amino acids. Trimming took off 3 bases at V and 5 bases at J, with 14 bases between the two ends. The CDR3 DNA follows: TGCGCCAGCAGCTCGGGACGGGATGTGACTGAAGCTTTCTTT. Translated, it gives CASSSGRDVTEAFF.

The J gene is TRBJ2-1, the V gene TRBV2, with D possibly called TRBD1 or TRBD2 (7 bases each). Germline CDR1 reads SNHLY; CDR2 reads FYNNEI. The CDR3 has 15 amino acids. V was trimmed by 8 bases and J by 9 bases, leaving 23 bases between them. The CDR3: CASQSQGGRYAEQFF. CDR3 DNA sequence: TGTGCCAGCCAGAGCCAGGGGGGGCGGTATGCTGAGCAGTTCTTC.

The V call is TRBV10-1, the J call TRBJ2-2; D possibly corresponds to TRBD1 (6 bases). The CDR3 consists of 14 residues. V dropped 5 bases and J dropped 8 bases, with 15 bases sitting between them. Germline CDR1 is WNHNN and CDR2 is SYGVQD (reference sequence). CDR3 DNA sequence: TGCGCCAGCAGTCGAACAGGGATAGGAGGGGAGCTGTTTTTT. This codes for CASSRTGIGGELFF.